Here is one T cell receptor beta chain with its context. The antigen is not known. This entry comes from a study of OX40 agonist ivuxolimab in advanced cancers. Study conclusions and caveats: The authors also found low normalized T-cell clonal expansion in some nonresponders.

TCRdb's copy holds only in-frame clones and misses some; the assay was immunoSEQ multiplex PCR. This table has over 55,000 clones, about nine tenths appearing once. CDR1 is SGHNT and CDR2 is YYREEE in the germline V gene (reference sequence). The CDR3 runs to 14 residues. The J segment lost 6 bases and the V segment lost 2 bases, leaving 5 bases of the junction unmatched. The source was CD4+ or CD8+ T cells sorted from blood, collected in a trial of the OX40 agonist ivuxolimab. The TCR sequence derives from an adult with an advanced solid tumor such as melanoma, head and neck, liver or kidney cancer. The chain couples TRBV5-4 to TRBJ2-7; TRBD1 aligns across 10 bases. CDR3: CASSFPGQGSEQYF. The CDR3 nucleotides are TGTGCCAGCAGCTTTCCGGGACAGGGGTCCGAGCAGTACTTC. Complete variable domain (other parts from reference TRBV5-4 and TRBJ2-7): ETGVTQSPTHLIKTRGQQVTLRCSSQSGHNTVSWYQQALGQGPQFIFQYYREEENGRGNFPPRFSGLQFPNYSSELNVNALELDDSALYLCASSFPGQGSEQYFGPGTRLTVT.